What follows is one T cell receptor (beta chain) and its context. This sample stems from a study of Graves' ophthalmopathy and Graves' hyperthyroidism. Study at large: Pretreatment peripheral blood was obtained at initial diagnosis.

Investigators amplified TCR beta CDR3 regions from RNA transcripts. The authors performed first-round RT-PCR with HTBI primers and then a second-round multiplex PCR. Each CDR3 protein is one row after TCRdb ran MiXCR on the multiplex PCR reads. The sample includes approximately 700,000 distinct CDR3 sequences, roughly 40% of them seen just once. Germline V CDR1 and CDR2: SQVTM, ANQGSEA. V dropped 8 bases and J dropped 5; count of bases not matched to a gene: 7. This CDR3 has 12 amino acids. Orbital computed tomography, together with clinical symptoms, serum thyroxine, TRAb and thyroid ultrasound, was used for diagnosis.

Sequencing input: peripheral blood. The rearrangement links TRBV29-1 to TRBJ2-5; 8 nucleotides match TRBD2. This TCR was recovered from an adult man with Graves' ophthalmopathy. The CDR3 sequence is CSPREGRETQYF. CDR3 in DNA: TGCAGCCCCCGGGAGGGCCGGGAGACCCAGTACTTC.